Listed here are 21 T cell receptor beta chains from one sample, sequenced in a study of neoadjuvant anti-PD-1 for oral cavity cancer. Repertoires were generated with immunoSEQ multiplex PCR, while TCRdb's copy carries only in-frame clones and drops some. Of about 8,700 clones in the sample, approximately 62% were seen once. The sample was tumor tissue, taken before nivolumab (anti-PD-1) treatment. These receptor sequences come from a person aged 40 to 85 with oral cavity squamous cell carcinoma.

This rearrangement joins TRBV5-4 to TRBJ1-3; unclear D gene. The CDR3 is made up of 14 amino acids. Germline CDR1 SGHNT, CDR2 YYREEE (reference sequence). V was clipped by 0 bases and J by 6 bases, with 10 bases between them. Written as DNA, the CDR3 is TGTGCCAGCAGCTTGGGAGCAGGAGAAAACACCATATATTTT. Translated, it gives CASSLGAGENTIYF. Based on the CDR3 plus reference TRBV5-4 and TRBJ1-3, the full variable domain is ETGVTQSPTHLIKTRGQQVTLRCSSQSGHNTVSWYQQALGQGPQFIFQYYREEENGRGNFPPRFSGLQFPNYSSELNVNALELDDSALYLCASSLGAGENTIYFGEGSWLTVV.

This clone has only a few counts. V usage is TRBV27 and J usage is TRBJ2-1, with D perhaps TRBD1 (6 bases). Trimming left V 0 bases short and J 1 base short, with 10 bases between. Germline V gives CDR1 MNHEY, CDR2 SMNVEV (reference sequence). The CDR3 length is 16 residues. CDR3 DNA sequence: TGTGCCAGCAGTTTATCCGGCAGGGGATCCTACAATGAGCAGTTCTTC. Translating it yields CASSLSGRGSYNEQFF.

There are a few counts of this clone. The genes are TRBV6-6 and TRBJ1-1; TRBD1 aligns across 8 bases. The CDR3 extends over 15 amino acids. Germline V lookup: CDR1 MNHNY, CDR2 SVGAGI (reference sequence). V shed 6 bases, J shed 0 bases, and the junction held 6 bases outside the gene matches. The CDR3 spells CASSLGQGLNTEAFF. The DNA for the CDR3 is TGTGCCAGCAGCTTAGGACAGGGATTGAACACTGAAGCTTTCTTT.

This clone was detected only once. This chain connects TRBV18 to TRBJ1-1, with 8 bases identical to TRBD1. Germline V lookup: CDR1 KGHSH, CDR2 LQKENI. The CDR3 loop spans 13 amino acids. V lost 8 bases and J lost 4; bases outside the gene matches: 6. The CDR3 bases are TGTGCCAGCCGGGGACAGGAGAGCACTGAAGCTTTCTTT. Translated: CASRGQESTEAFF.

This chain uses TRBV4-1 with TRBJ2-3; D is ambiguous. This CDR3 contains 15 residues. V dropped 3 bases and J dropped 1 base, with 11 bases sitting between them. Germline assignment: CDR1 MGHRA and CDR2 YSYEKL. The CDR3: CASSQEKDRTDTQYF. The CDR3 bases are TGCGCCAGCAGCCAGGAGAAGGATCGCACAGATACGCAGTATTTT.

This sequence joins TRBV5-6 and TRBJ2-1; 13 bases align to TRBD2. V was clipped by 4 bases and J by 6 bases; unmatched bases: 4. CDR1 is SGHDT, CDR2 YYEEEE, per germline. This CDR3 contains 15 residues. The CDR3 is CASSMGLAGSNEQFF. CDR3 DNA sequence: TGTGCCAGCAGCATGGGACTAGCGGGGAGCAATGAGCAGTTCTTC.

CDR3 bases: TGTGCCAGCTCACTACAAAAGAACACTGAAGCTTTCTTT. It yields the protein CASSLQKNTEAFF. The rearrangement joins TRBV18 to TRBJ1-1; no definite D call. V was clipped by 4 bases and J by 1 base, with 7 bases between them. The CDR3 extends over 13 amino acids. CDR1 is KGHSH, CDR2 LQKENI, per germline.

The V and J genes are TRBV5-1 and TRBJ2-1; D possibly corresponds to TRBD1 (6 bases). Germline assignment: CDR1 SGHRS and CDR2 YFSETQ. The CDR3 extends over 14 amino acids. Between the trimmed V and J ends, which lost 3 bases and 13 bases, there was a span of 20 bases. CDR3 amino acids: CASSSTREGVRQFF. The CDR3 DNA is TGCGCCAGCAGCTCAACCCGTGAGGGGGTCCGACAGTTCTTC. Together with reference TRBV5-1 and TRBJ2-1, the CDR3 gives the full variable domain: KAGVTQTPRYLIKTRGQQVTLSCSPISGHRSVSWYQQTPGQGLQFLFEYFSETQRNKGNFPGRFSGRQFSNSRSEMNVSTLELGDSALYLCASSSTREGVRQFFGPGTRLTVL.

The chain is built from TRBV11-3 and TRBJ2-1, with TRBD2 matching 8 bases. With V trimmed by 0 bases and J by 0 bases, 7 bases remained unmatched. Germline CDR1 is SGHNT and CDR2 is YENEEA. The CDR3 sequence is 18 residues long. The CDR3 loop reads CASSLDHGGTSSYNEQFF. DNA for the CDR3: TGTGCCAGCAGCTTAGATCATGGCGGGACTAGCTCCTACAATGAGCAGTTCTTC.

The chain employs TRBV30 and TRBJ2-7, with a possible D match to TRBD1 (5 bases). V lost 5 bases to trimming and J lost 0 bases, with 14 bases between them. CDR1 and CDR2 from the germline V gene are GTSNPN and SVGIG (reference sequence). The CDR3 has 14 residues. As DNA, the CDR3 is TGTGCCTGGGGACCCGGACATCGCTCCTACGAGCAGTACTTC. Protein sequence: CAWGPGHRSYEQYF.

The genes are TRBV9 and TRBJ1-3, with 7 bases lining up with TRBD1. The CDR3 sequence is 15 residues long. Germline CDR1 reads SGDLS; CDR2 reads YYNGEE. The J segment lost 3 bases and the V segment lost 4 bases, leaving 7 bases of the junction unmatched. DNA of the CDR3: TGTGCCAGCAGCCCTTCTACAGGGGTTGGAAACACCATATATTTT. Its translation: CASSPSTGVGNTIYF.

This chain links TRBV5-1 with TRBJ1-5; D gene ambiguous. The V gene lost 0 bases and the J gene lost 5 bases, with 12 bases spanning the gap. The CDR3 has 15 residues. CDR1 SGHRS and CDR2 YFSETQ come from the germline V gene. CDR3 loop: CASSLGGEVHQPQHF. CDR3 nucleotides: TGCGCCAGCAGCTTGGGGGGTGAGGTCCATCAGCCCCAGCATTTT.

The chain has TRBV27 and TRBJ1-5; no reliable D call. The V end was cut by 5 bases, the J end by 6 bases, with 14 bases between. This CDR3 spans 14 amino acids. Per germline, CDR1 MNHEY and CDR2 SMNVEV (reference sequence). CDR3 loop: CASSPLTGSQPQHF. CDR3 DNA sequence: TGTGCCAGCAGTCCACTCACGGGGAGTCAGCCCCAGCATTTT.

The chain carries TRBV5-4 and TRBJ2-3, with 7 nucleotides matching TRBD2. The V gene end was trimmed by 3 bases and the J gene end by 0 bases; junction bases not matched to a gene: 7. Germline assignment: CDR1 SGHNT and CDR2 YYREEE (reference sequence). CDR3 length: 16 residues. The DNA for the CDR3 is TGTGCCAGCAGCTACGGGGGGAGCGGTAGCACAGATACGCAGTATTTT. It encodes CASSYGGSGSTDTQYF.

The genes are TRBV9 and TRBJ2-6; D is perhaps TRBD1 (6 bases). This CDR3 spans 17 amino acids. CDR1 SGDLS and CDR2 YYNGEE come from the germline V gene. The V end lost 5 bases, the J end lost 3 bases, and 18 bases lay between the germline ends. The CDR3, as DNA: TGTGCCAGCAGGGGTCCACAGGGAAATGGTGGGGCCAACGTCCTGACTTTC. The encoded protein is CASRGPQGNGGANVLTF.

This chain connects TRBV28 to TRBJ2-2, with 8 nucleotides matching TRBD2. Germline CDR1 is MDHEN and CDR2 is SYDVKM. V gave up 7 bases and J gave up 7 bases; unmatched junction bases: 8. The CDR3 has 14 residues. CDR3 coding DNA: TGTGCCAGCAATCCCCCCGGGGGGGTCGGGGAGCTGTTTTTT. This translates into CASNPPGGVGELFF.

V and J are TRBV6-6 and TRBJ2-5; maybe TRBD2 (5 bases). The V and J ends lost 6 bases and 5 bases respectively, with 13 bases between them. CDR3 length: 13 residues. The germline V gene encodes CDR1 MNHNY and CDR2 SVGAGI (reference sequence). The CDR3 sequence: CASSRTRTETQYF. The CDR3 region has the DNA TGTGCCAGCAGCCGCACAAGGACTGAGACCCAGTACTTC.

This chain connects TRBV19 to TRBJ2-3; possibly TRBD2 for D (6 bases). Looked up from germline, CDR1 is LNHDA and CDR2 is SQIVND (reference sequence). The CDR3 covers 15 residues. V gave up 1 base and J gave up 5 bases, with 13 bases separating them. The CDR3 loop reads CASSIGRLARDTQYF. DNA of the CDR3: TGTGCCAGTAGTATAGGAAGGCTAGCGAGAGATACGCAGTATTTT.

This clone was observed a handful of times. This chain connects TRBV7-9 to TRBJ1-1; tentative D call: TRBD1 (5 bases). Per the germline V gene, CDR1 is SEHNR and CDR2 is FQNEAQ (reference sequence). The V end was cut by 6 bases, the J end by 8 bases, with 13 bases between. There are 12 residues in the CDR3. The CDR3 loop is CASRPVGDEAFF. CDR3 sequence (DNA): TGTGCCAGCAGGCCGGTGGGGGACGAAGCTTTCTTT.

The V and J genes are TRBV18 and TRBJ2-2; 10 bases are shared with TRBD1. The trim removed 5 bases at V and 7 bases at J, leaving 13 bases unmatched. Per the germline V gene, CDR1 is KGHSH and CDR2 is LQKENI. This CDR3 spans 17 amino acids. CDR3 coding DNA: TGTGCCAGCTCAAAACCCGGGACAGGGGCAAGAATCGGGGAGCTGTTTTTT. It codes for CASSKPGTGARIGELFF.

V usage is TRBV4-2 and J usage is TRBJ2-3, with D possibly matching TRBD1 (5 bases). V dropped 0 bases and J dropped 4 bases, with 11 bases sitting between them. This CDR3 is built from 15 residues. Germline V gives CDR1 LGHNA, CDR2 YNFKEQ. CDR3 sequence (DNA): TGTGCCAGCAGCCAAGATCAGGGTACCCCAGATACGCAGTATTTT. It specifies CASSQDQGTPDTQYF.